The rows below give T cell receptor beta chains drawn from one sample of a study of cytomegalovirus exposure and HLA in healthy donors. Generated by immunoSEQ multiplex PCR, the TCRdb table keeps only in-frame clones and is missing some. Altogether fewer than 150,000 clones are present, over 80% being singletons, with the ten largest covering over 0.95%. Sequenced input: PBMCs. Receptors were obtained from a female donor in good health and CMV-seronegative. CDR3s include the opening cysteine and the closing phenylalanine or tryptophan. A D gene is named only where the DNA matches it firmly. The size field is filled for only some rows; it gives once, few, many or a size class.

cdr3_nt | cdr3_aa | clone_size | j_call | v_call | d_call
TGTGCCAGCAGTGTACCGCTTGGGACTAGCGGGAGGGCCGGGACCTACAATGAGCAGTTCTTC | CASSVPLGTSGRAGTYNEQFF | NA | TRBJ2-1 | TRBV2 | TRBD2
TGCGCCAGCAGGGGACTTCAAGAGACCCAGTACTTC | CASRGLQETQYF | NA | TRBJ2-5 | TRBV5-1 | NA
TGTGCCAGCAGTCAGACGGGAGGGGAGACCCAGTACTTC | CASSQTGGETQYF | NA | TRBJ2-5 | TRBV27 | TRBD2
TGTGCCAGCAGTTTAGCAGGGGCTAACTATGGCTACACCTTC | CASSLAGANYGYTF | NA | TRBJ1-2 | TRBV27 | NA
TGTGCCACGGCGCCCGGGAGGATTAACACCGGGGAGCTGTTTTTT | CATAPGRINTGELFF | NA | TRBJ2-2 | TRBV19 | TRBD2
TGTGCCAGCAGTTACGAGGGAACTGGGGCCAACGTCCTGACTTTC | CASSYEGTGANVLTF | NA | TRBJ2-6 | TRBV6-5 | NA
TGTGCCAGCAGTAACAGACAGTTCCCAAATAATGAGCAGTTCTTC | CASSNRQFPNNEQFF | NA | TRBJ2-1 | TRBV6-5 | NA
TGTGCCAGCAGCTTGGCAAGCCACCCATCCTACGAGCAGTACTTC | CASSLASHPSYEQYF | NA | TRBJ2-7 | TRBV5-6 | NA
TGCGCCAGCAGGTCTAGCGTTAACCCATACAATGAGCAGTTCTTC | CASRSSVNPYNEQFF | NA | TRBJ2-1 | TRBV4-1 | NA
TGTGCCAGAAGCTTGGGGGGGCCGATGAACACTGAAGCTTTCTTT | CARSLGGPMNTEAFF | NA | TRBJ1-1 | TRBV5-3 | NA
TGTGCCAGCAGCGTAGTACCCGAGGACACTGAAGCTTTCTTT | CASSVVPEDTEAFF | NA | TRBJ1-1 | TRBV9 | NA
TGTGCCAGTAGTATGGGGTGGAGGGAGACCCAGTACTTC | CASSMGWRETQYF | NA | TRBJ2-5 | TRBV19 | NA
TGCGCCAGCAGCAGACTAGCGGGAGTGGAGGAGCTGTTTTTT | CASSRLAGVEELFF | few | TRBJ2-2 | TRBV5-1 | TRBD2
TGTGCCAGTAGTCCTGGACAGGGGAGGGGGCAGCCCCAGCATTTT | CASSPGQGRGQPQHF | NA | TRBJ1-5 | TRBV19 | TRBD1
TGCGCCAGCAGCTCGGAAGGACTGAACCTCGATACGCAGTATTTT | CASSSEGLNLDTQYF | NA | TRBJ2-3 | TRBV5-1 | NA
TGTGCCAGCAGTTTCGGCCTGAGCGGGATTGTCTACGAGCAGTACTTC | CASSFGLSGIVYEQYF | once | TRBJ2-7 | TRBV27 | TRBD2
TGCGCCAGCAGCCAAGGGACAGGAGTCATGAACACTGAAGCTTTCTTT | CASSQGTGVMNTEAFF | NA | TRBJ1-1 | TRBV4-1 | TRBD1
TGCAGTGCTAGAGTTCAGGAGACCCAGTACTTC | CSARVQETQYF | NA | TRBJ2-5 | TRBV20-1 | NA
TGTGCCAGCAGCTTGGGCGGGTACCAAGAGACCCAGTACTTC | CASSLGGYQETQYF | NA | TRBJ2-5 | TRBV5-6 | NA
TGTGCCAGTAGTATGCGGGGGTCAACTAATGAAAAACTGTTTTTT | CASSMRGSTNEKLFF | few | TRBJ1-4 | TRBV19 | NA
TGTGCCAGTAGTCCCCGGGACAGAAATGGCTACACCTTC | CASSPRDRNGYTF | NA | TRBJ1-2 | TRBV19 | TRBD1
TGTGCCAGTAGTATACTGGGGACTATCGGAGAAGAGACCCAGTACTTC | CASSILGTIGEETQYF | NA | TRBJ2-5 | TRBV19 | TRBD2
TGTGCCAGCAGCTTCAGACAGGGAAGCTATGGCTACACCTTC | CASSFRQGSYGYTF | NA | TRBJ1-2 | TRBV5-6 | TRBD1
TGTGCCAGTAGTAAACCCGGAAAGGGGGGGAATCAGCCCCAGCATTTT | CASSKPGKGGNQPQHF | NA | TRBJ1-5 | TRBV19 | NA
TGTGCCAGCAGTGTTGGCGTCGGCGGGTTCGTGAGCTATGGCTACACCTTC | CASSVGVGGFVSYGYTF | NA | TRBJ1-2 | TRBV25-1 | NA
TGTGCCAGCAGCTTAGTGCCAGGGGACAATGAGCAGTTCTTC | CASSLVPGDNEQFF | NA | TRBJ2-1 | TRBV7-8 | NA
TGTGCAAGTCGCTTCTCGGACTACCTAGCCAAAAACATTCAGTACTTC | CASRFSDYLAKNIQYF | NA | TRBJ2-4 | TRBV12-2 | NA
TGTGCCAGCAGCTCGGGACTAGCGGAGGGGAGCACAGATACGCAGTATTTT | CASSSGLAEGSTDTQYF | NA | TRBJ2-3 | TRBV13 | TRBD2
TGTGCCAGTAGTCTCGGGGACACAGATACGCAGTATTTT | CASSLGDTDTQYF | once | TRBJ2-3 | TRBV19 | NA
TGTGCCAGCAGTTTTCGACAGGCCAACACTGAAGCTTTCTTT | CASSFRQANTEAFF | NA | TRBJ1-1 | TRBV27 | NA
TGTGCCAGCAGTTCGACAGGGGTGTTAGTTCAGCCCCAGCATTTT | CASSSTGVLVQPQHF | NA | TRBJ1-5 | TRBV2 | TRBD1